These 9 T cell receptor beta chains were all obtained from the same sample, sequenced in a study of T cells in tumors and immune-related adverse events. Clones were sequenced by immunoSEQ multiplex PCR, and TCRdb holds only the in-frame ones, with some missing. The repertoire includes some 11,000 clones, around 93% of them detected once, and around 1.5% sits in the top ten. Source: lymph node tissue, taken from a patient treated with anti-PD-1 therapy. All receptors come from a female donor with metastatic renal cell carcinoma.

This clone was picked up a small number of times. This rearrangement joins TRBV19 to TRBJ2-4; tentatively, D is TRBD1 (6 bases). The V gene's germline CDR1 is LNHDA and CDR2 SQIVND (reference sequence). The V and J ends lost 8 bases and 10 bases respectively, with 18 bases between them. The CDR3 runs 13 residues. The CDR3, as DNA: TGTGCCAGTTCCGATGGCAGGGGCTCGATTCAGTACTTC. Amino acids: CASSDGRGSIQYF.

V usage is TRBV11-1 and J usage is TRBJ2-5, with 8 bases that match TRBD2. The germline gives CDR1 SGHAT, CDR2 FQDESV (reference sequence). The CDR3 has 16 amino acids. J lost 1 base, V lost 5 bases, and 9 bases had no gene match. CDR3 coding DNA: TGTGCCAGCAGCCACCGGGTAGCGGGGTCCCAAGAGACCCAGTACTTC. Its protein product is CASSHRVAGSQETQYF.

The rearrangement joins TRBV2 to TRBJ2-2; tentatively, D is TRBD2 (5 bases). V was clipped by 8 bases and J by 2 bases, with 15 bases between them. The germline V gene encodes CDR1 SNHLY and CDR2 FYNNEI. The CDR3 consists of 15 residues. This CDR3 is CASRSSGRNTGELFF. As DNA, the CDR3 is TGTGCCAGCCGAAGCAGCGGACGCAACACCGGGGAGCTGTTTTTT.

A single count supports this clone. This chain joins TRBV15 and TRBJ2-5; TRBD2 matches 9 bases. CDR1 and CDR2 (germline): LNHNV, YYDKDF (reference sequence). The V and J ends lost 0 bases and 5 bases, in that order; junction bases with no gene match: 4. There are 15 residues in the CDR3. The CDR3 is CATSRDLAGWETQYF. The CDR3 DNA sequence: TGTGCCACCAGCAGAGATCTAGCGGGGTGGGAGACCCAGTACTTC.

The chain recombines TRBV6-6 with TRBJ2-3; TRBD2 matches 8 bases. The junction had 3 bases not matched to a gene; V was cut back by 2 bases and J by 5 bases. Per the germline V gene, CDR1 is MNHNY and CDR2 is SVGAGI (reference sequence). The CDR3 has 14 residues. The CDR3: CASSYGTREDTQYF. CDR3 nucleotides: TGTGCCAGCAGTTACGGGACTAGAGAAGATACGCAGTATTTT.

The rearrangement joins TRBV7-9 to TRBJ2-1; 10 bases map to TRBD2. The CDR3 runs to 17 residues. Per germline, CDR1 SEHNR and CDR2 FQNEAQ (reference sequence). The ends lost 5 bases at V and 1 base at J; junction bases unmatched: 8. The CDR3 DNA is TGTGCCAGCAGCCGGACGGTAGCGGGGGGATCCTACAATGAGCAGTTCTTC. This codes for CASSRTVAGGSYNEQFF.

V gene TRBV6-5 combines with J gene TRBJ1-1; D possibly corresponds to TRBD1 (5 bases). V was pared by 2 bases and J by 8 bases, with 12 bases between. The CDR3 is 13 amino acids. Germline V gene data show CDR1 as MNHEY and CDR2 as SVGAGI. CDR3 sequence reads: CASSYRETVEAFF. DNA of the CDR3: TGTGCCAGCAGTTACCGTGAGACAGTGGAAGCTTTCTTT.

The V gene is TRBV6-5, the J gene TRBJ2-7; D may be TRBD1 or TRBD2 (5 bases each). The length of the CDR3 is 15 residues. The V end lost 4 bases, the J end lost 4 bases, and 17 bases lay between the germline ends. CDR1 is MNHEY and CDR2 is SVGAGI in the germline V gene. In nucleotides, the CDR3 is TGTGCCAGCAGTTGGGGCAAGGGGTGGGAGTACGAGCAGTACTTC. This gives the protein CASSWGKGWEYEQYF.

This clone was counted a single time. The chain recombines TRBV7-9 with TRBJ1-5; no clear D gene. The CDR3 runs 14 residues. The V gene's germline CDR1 is SEHNR and CDR2 FQNEAQ (reference sequence). V was shortened by 1 base and J by 5 bases, with 9 bases between the two germline ends. The CDR3 sequence: CASSLGGVDQPQHF. The CDR3 bases are TGTGCCAGCAGCTTAGGTGGGGTCGATCAGCCCCAGCATTTT. Complete variable domain (other parts from reference TRBV7-9 and TRBJ1-5): DTGVSQNPRHKITKRGQNVTFRCDPISEHNRLYWYRQTLGQGPEFLTYFQNEAQLEKSRLLSDRFSAERPKGSFSTLEIQRTEQGDSAMYLCASSLGGVDQPQHFGDGTRLSIL.